This T cell receptor beta chain is drawn from a study of T-cell reconstitution after alpha-beta-depleted transplantation in children (dated by TCRdb to about 2016). Turning to the overall study: The study quantitatively tracked T-cell immune reconstitution after TCRalphabeta/CD19-depleted allogeneic hematopoietic cell transplantation in children using TCR repertoire profiling.

The paper's findings and limits, for the study overall: In some patients, the high TCRbeta diversity seen at day 60 was put down to recipient T cells and intrathymic progenitors that had survived conditioning. The frequencies of hyperexpanded clones fell over the following months, and after one year, T-cell counts and TCRbeta diversity were mostly attributed to newly produced T cells. The apparently early alphabetaT-cell count recovery about two months after transplant was reportedly dependent on only several hundred rapidly expanded clones derived from non-depleted graft cells.

This clonotype was seen repeatedly, ten times or more. No antigen is known for it. Base qualities are not recorded, but no much larger clone differs from it by a single base. The treatment or condition label, read with the paper, signifies: allogeneic hematopoietic cell transplantation with graft depleted of TCRalphabeta T cells and CD19 B cells. Transplant recipients were children who received TCRalphabeta/CD19-depleted allogeneic hematopoietic cell grafts. Library preparation was by PCR. This sample was sequenced with an Illumina HiSeq 2500. To normalize quantification of the TCRbeta repertoire, the TCR libraries were built with molecular barcoding that relied on unique molecular identifiers. TCRdb applied fastp at Q25 and MiXCR to the public reads, then kept only in-frame beta chains. Under each unique CDR3 protein, matching rows form one entry showing the most common genes and DNA. The sample includes around 700,000 distinct CDR3 sequences, with over 10% observed a single time. Clones ranked in the top ten supply roughly 0.84% of the sample.

The CDR3 spans 12 residues, from the cysteine through the phenylalanine. Of the read, only the CDR3 DNA is kept; its 36 bases are in frame from base 1. The germline V gene encodes CDR1 DFQATT and CDR2 SNEGSKA (reference sequence). Trimming removed 6 bases from V and 4 bases from J, leaving 13 bases between the germline ends. The V gene is TRBV20-1 and the J gene is TRBJ2-7; the D gene is not confidently resolved. This receptor was identified in a girl aged 2 to 9 with congenital amegakaryocytic thrombocytopenia, due to receive a stem cell transplant. Sample: PBMCs, taken before TCRalphabeta/CD19-depleted stem cell transplant. The sequence in DNA is TGCAGTGCCCTCCTCAGAGAATACGAGCAGTACTTC. The translation is CSALLREYEQYF.